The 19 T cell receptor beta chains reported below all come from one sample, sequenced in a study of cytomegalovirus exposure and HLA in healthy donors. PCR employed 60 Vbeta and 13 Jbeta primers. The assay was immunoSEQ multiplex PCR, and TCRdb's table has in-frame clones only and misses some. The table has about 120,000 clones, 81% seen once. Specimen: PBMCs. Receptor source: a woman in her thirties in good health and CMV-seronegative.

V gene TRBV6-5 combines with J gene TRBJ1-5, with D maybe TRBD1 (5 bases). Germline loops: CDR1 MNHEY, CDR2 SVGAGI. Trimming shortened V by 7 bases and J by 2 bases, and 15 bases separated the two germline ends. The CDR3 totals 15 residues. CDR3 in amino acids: CASTGGTARNQPQHF. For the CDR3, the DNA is TGTGCCAGCACCGGGGGGACGGCCCGCAATCAGCCCCAGCATTTT.

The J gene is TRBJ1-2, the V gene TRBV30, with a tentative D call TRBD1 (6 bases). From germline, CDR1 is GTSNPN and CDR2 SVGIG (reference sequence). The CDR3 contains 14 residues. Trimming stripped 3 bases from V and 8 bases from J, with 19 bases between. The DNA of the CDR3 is TGTGCCTGGAGCTGGCAGGGGTCTAATCAGGGCTACACCTTC. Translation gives CAWSWQGSNQGYTF.

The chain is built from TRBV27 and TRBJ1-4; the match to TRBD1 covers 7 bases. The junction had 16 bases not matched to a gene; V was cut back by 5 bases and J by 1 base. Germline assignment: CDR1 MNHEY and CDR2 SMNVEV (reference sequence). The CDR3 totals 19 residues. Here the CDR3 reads CASSPSTGSNVLTNEKLFF. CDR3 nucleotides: TGTGCCAGCAGTCCGTCGACAGGGTCAAATGTGTTAACTAATGAAAAACTGTTTTTT.

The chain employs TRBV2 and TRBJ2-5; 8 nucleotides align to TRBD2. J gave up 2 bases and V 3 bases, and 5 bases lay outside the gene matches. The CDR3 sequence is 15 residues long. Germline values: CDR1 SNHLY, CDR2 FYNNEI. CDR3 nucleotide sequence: TGTGCCAGCAGTGACGGCGGGAGGACACAAGAGACCCAGTACTTC. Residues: CASSDGGRTQETQYF.

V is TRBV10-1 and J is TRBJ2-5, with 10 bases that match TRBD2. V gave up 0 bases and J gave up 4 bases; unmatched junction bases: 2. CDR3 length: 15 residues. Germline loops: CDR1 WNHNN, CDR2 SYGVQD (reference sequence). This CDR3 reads CASSESAGGGETQYF. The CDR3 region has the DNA TGCGCCAGCAGTGAGTCAGCGGGAGGGGGAGAGACCCAGTACTTC.

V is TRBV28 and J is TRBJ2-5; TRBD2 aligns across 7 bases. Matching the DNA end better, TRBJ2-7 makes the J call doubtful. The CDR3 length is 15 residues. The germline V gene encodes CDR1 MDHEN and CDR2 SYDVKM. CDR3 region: CASSPLREGQDEQYF. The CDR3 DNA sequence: TGTGCCAGCAGTCCTTTGAGGGAGGGCCAGGACGAGCAGTACTTC.

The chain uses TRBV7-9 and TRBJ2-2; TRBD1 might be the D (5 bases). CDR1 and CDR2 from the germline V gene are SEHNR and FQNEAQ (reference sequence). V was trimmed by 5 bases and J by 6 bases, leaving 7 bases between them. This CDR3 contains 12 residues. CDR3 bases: TGTGCCAGCAGCGCCAGGGCCGGGGAGCTGTTTTTT. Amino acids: CASSARAGELFF.

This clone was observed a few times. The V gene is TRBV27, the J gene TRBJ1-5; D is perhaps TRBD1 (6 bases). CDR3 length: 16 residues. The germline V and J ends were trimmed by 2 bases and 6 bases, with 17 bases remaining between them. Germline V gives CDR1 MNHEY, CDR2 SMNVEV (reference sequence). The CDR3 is CASSLGSRGSTQPQHF. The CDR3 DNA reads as TGTGCCAGCAGTTTAGGGAGCAGGGGAAGTACTCAGCCCCAGCATTTT.

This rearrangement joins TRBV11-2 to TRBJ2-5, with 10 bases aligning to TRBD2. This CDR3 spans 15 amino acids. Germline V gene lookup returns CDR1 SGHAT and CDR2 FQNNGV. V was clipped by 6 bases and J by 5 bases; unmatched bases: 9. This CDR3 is CASSTGSGRRETQYF. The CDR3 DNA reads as TGTGCCAGCAGTACCGGTAGCGGGAGGCGGGAGACCCAGTACTTC.

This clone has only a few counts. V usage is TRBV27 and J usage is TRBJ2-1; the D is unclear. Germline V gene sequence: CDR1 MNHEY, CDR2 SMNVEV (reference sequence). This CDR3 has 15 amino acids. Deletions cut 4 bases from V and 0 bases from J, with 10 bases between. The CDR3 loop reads CASSSSQSSYNEQFF. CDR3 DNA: TGTGCCAGCAGTTCATCACAAAGCTCCTACAATGAGCAGTTCTTC.

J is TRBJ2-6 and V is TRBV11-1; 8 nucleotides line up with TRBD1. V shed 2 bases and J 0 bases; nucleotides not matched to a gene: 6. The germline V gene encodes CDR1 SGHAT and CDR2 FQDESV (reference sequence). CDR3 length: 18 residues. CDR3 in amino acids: CASSLRRQGISGANVLTF. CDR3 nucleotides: TGTGCCAGCAGCTTACGAAGACAGGGGATCTCTGGGGCCAACGTCCTGACTTTC.

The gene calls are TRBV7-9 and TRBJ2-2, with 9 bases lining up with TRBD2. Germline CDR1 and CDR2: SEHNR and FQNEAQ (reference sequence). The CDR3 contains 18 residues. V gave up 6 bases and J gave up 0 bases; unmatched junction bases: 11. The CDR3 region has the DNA TGTGCCAGCAGATATAAGGGTCTAGCGGGGACGAACACCGGGGAGCTGTTTTTT. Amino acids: CASRYKGLAGTNTGELFF. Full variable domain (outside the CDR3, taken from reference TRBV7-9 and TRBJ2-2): DTGVSQNPRHKITKRGQNVTFRCDPISEHNRLYWYRQTLGQGPEFLTYFQNEAQLEKSRLLSDRFSAERPKGSFSTLEIQRTEQGDSAMYLCASRYKGLAGTNTGELFFGEGSRLTVL.

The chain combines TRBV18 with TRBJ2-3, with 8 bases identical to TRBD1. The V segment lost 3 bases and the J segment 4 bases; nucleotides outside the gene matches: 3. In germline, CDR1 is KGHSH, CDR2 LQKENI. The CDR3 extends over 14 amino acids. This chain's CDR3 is CASSPTTGADTQYF. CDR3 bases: TGTGCCAGCTCACCCACGACAGGGGCAGATACGCAGTATTTT. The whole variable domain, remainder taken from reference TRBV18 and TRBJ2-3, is NAGVMQNPRHLVRRRGQEARLRCSPMKGHSHVYWYRQLPEEGLKFMVYLQKENIIDESGMPKERFSAEFPKEGPSILRIQQVVRGDSAAYFCASSPTTGADTQYFGPGTRLTVL.

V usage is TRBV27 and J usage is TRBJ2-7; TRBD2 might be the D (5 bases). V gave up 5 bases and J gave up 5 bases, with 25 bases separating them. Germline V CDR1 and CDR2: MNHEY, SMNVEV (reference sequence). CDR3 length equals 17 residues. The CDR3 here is CASSARPGRPAGNEQYF. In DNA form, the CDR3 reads TGTGCCAGCAGTGCTCGCCCCGGACGCCCGGCGGGTAACGAGCAGTACTTC.

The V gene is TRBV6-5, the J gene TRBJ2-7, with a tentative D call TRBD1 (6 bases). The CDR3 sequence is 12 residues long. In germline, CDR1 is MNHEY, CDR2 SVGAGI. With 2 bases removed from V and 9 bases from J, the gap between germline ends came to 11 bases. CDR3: CASSYPQGRQYF. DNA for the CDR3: TGTGCCAGCAGTTACCCGCAGGGGCGGCAGTACTTC.

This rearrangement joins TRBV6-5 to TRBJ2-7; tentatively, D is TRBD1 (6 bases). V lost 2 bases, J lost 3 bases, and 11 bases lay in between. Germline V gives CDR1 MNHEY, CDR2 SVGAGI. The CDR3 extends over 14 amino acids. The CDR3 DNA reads TGTGCCAGCAGTTACGGCAGGGGTGACTACGAGCAGTACTTC. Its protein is CASSYGRGDYEQYF.

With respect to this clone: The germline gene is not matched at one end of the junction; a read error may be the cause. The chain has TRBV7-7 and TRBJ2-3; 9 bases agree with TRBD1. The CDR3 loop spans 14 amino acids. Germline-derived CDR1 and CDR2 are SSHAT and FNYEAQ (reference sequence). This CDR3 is CASSPGQGSDTQYF. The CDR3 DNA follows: TGTGCTAGCAGCCCGGGACAGGGATCGGATACGCAGTATTTT.

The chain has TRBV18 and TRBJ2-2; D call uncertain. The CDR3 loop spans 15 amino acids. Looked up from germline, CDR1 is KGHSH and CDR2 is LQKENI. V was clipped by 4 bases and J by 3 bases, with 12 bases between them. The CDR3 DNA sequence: TGTGCCAGCTCACTCCAATCGGGTGACACCGGGGAGCTGTTTTTT. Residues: CASSLQSGDTGELFF.

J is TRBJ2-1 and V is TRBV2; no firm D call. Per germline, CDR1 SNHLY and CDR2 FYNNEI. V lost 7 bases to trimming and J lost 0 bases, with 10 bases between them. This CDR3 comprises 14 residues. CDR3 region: CASTPRSSYNEQFF. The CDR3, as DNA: TGTGCCAGCACCCCGCGGTCCTCCTACAATGAGCAGTTCTTC.